A single sample gave rise to the 6 T cell receptor beta chains below, sequenced in a study of a mutant IDH1 vaccine in newly diagnosed glioma. The time point denotes: baseline, week 1 (first vaccination visit). The treatment: pre-vaccination baseline after standard-of-care therapy. The assay was immunoSEQ multiplex PCR, and TCRdb's table has in-frame clones only and misses some. The sample comprises 25,000 to 35,000 clones, roughly nine tenths of which are singletons, and 4.8% rests with the top ten. Here the sequenced sample was PBMCs, taken from a glioma patient treated with radiotherapy, temozolomide or both. The receptors derive from a woman between 35 and 50 years old with glioma.

This clone was seen only once. V gene TRBV4-1 combines with J gene TRBJ2-1, with 12 positions matching TRBD2. V lost 4 bases and J lost 9; bases outside the gene matches: 10. This CDR3 is 16 amino acids long. Germline-derived CDR1 and CDR2 are MGHRA and YSYEKL. The CDR3 coding sequence is TGCGCCAGCAGCCGCCTGACTAGCGGGAGAGGAAGTGAGCAGTTCTTC. This gives the protein CASSRLTSGRGSEQFF.

The chain recombines TRBV6-6 with TRBJ1-5; weak D call: TRBD1 (6 bases). The CDR3 contains 16 residues. Trimming stripped 5 bases from V and 4 bases from J, with 18 bases between. CDR1 is MNHNY and CDR2 is SVGAGI in the germline V gene (reference sequence). CDR3 in amino acids: CASSPPGGLTNQPQHF. DNA of the CDR3: TGTGCCAGCAGTCCCCCGGGGGGCTTAACGAATCAGCCCCAGCATTTT.

The chain is built from TRBV7-2 and TRBJ1-3, with D unresolved. Per germline, CDR1 SGHTA and CDR2 FQGNSA. This CDR3 has 15 amino acids. V lost 4 bases and J 0 bases, leaving 10 bases between the germline ends. In nucleotides, the CDR3 is TGTGCCAGCAGCTCGGACTCAAGCTCTGGAAACACCATATATTTT. It is translated as CASSSDSSSGNTIYF.

The genes are TRBV6-1 and TRBJ2-3, with D uncertain. V was shortened by 4 bases and J by 1 base, with 9 bases between the two germline ends. CDR1 is MNHNS and CDR2 is SASEGT in the germline V gene. This CDR3 spans 14 amino acids. For the CDR3, the DNA is TGTGCCAGCAGTGGACGTGGAGGCACAGATACGCAGTATTTT. It specifies CASSGRGGTDTQYF.

The rearrangement uses TRBV5-1 and TRBJ1-1; D call uncertain. From germline, CDR1 is SGHRS and CDR2 YFSETQ. V was shortened by 3 bases and J by 9 bases, with 9 bases between the two germline ends. The CDR3 is made up of 11 amino acids. For the CDR3, the DNA is TGCGCCAGCAGCTGGGAGGGTAAAGCTTTCTTT. It encodes CASSWEGKAFF.

This rearrangement joins TRBV7-9 to TRBJ1-1; D remains unclear. Germline V CDR1 and CDR2: SEHNR, FQNEAQ (reference sequence). V lost 3 bases and J 0 bases, leaving 23 bases between the germline ends. This CDR3 spans 19 amino acids. The CDR3 region is CASSLRLAREGQVNTEAFF. DNA for the CDR3: TGTGCCAGCAGCTTGCGACTGGCTAGAGAGGGTCAGGTGAACACTGAAGCTTTCTTT.